The text below deals with one T cell receptor beta chain. This entry is derived from a study of control samples from healthy donors and cancer patients. The CDR3 is 15 residues long. V lost 3 bases to trimming and J lost 2 bases; unmatched junction nucleotides: 5. The germline V gene has CDR1 SGHRS and CDR2 YFSETQ. Generated by immunoSEQ multiplex PCR, the TCRdb table keeps only in-frame clones and is missing some. The repertoire includes around 110,000 clones, 88% of them detected once, and less than 3% sits in the top ten. The chain is built from TRBV5-1 and TRBJ2-3; TRBD1 agrees at 8 bases. This TCR came from a woman aged 70 to 79 in good health. The sequenced sample consisted of blood. The CDR3 DNA is TGCGCCAGCAGCTGGGGGACAGGCCCCACAGATACGCAGTATTTT. This gives the protein CASSWGTGPTDTQYF.